This is a list of T cell receptor beta chains from one sample in a study of T cell responses to AZD1222 COVID-19 vaccine. Sequencing used immunoSEQ multiplex PCR; TCRdb keeps in-frame clones, though not all of them. The data hold over 100,000 clones, with around nine tenths observed a single time. This sample comprised peripheral blood, obtained on day 0 of AZD1222 vaccination. The source is an adult in good health. CDR3s include the opening cysteine and the closing phenylalanine or tryptophan. The D gene is left open where the match is weak. Not all rows give a size; the values are once, few, many and, for expanded clones, a class.

. TRBJ1-6 TRBV20-1 . TGCAGTGCTAGTGGCGGACTCTCCTATAATTCACCCCTCCACTTT CSASGGLSYNSPLHF
TRBD2 TRBJ2-1 TRBV7-9 few TGTGCCAGCACCGATAGCGGGGTGAGCTCCTACAATGAGCAGTTCTTC CASTDSGVSSYNEQFF
. TRBJ2-3 TRBV15 few TGTGCCACCAGCAGAGATCTGGGGACCGGGTCAAATACGCAGTATTTT CATSRDLGTGSNTQYF
TRBD2 TRBJ2-2 TRBV2 few TGTGCCAGCACCGTACTAGCGGGAGAAGGGGAGCTGTTTTTT CASTVLAGEGELFF
. TRBJ2-7 TRBV5-1 . TGCGCCAGCAGCTTACTCGGGTCCTACGAGCAGTACTTC CASSLLGSYEQYF
TRBD2 TRBJ2-2 TRBV6-6 . TGTGCCAGCAGTTATCTGGCGGGAGTCACCGGGGAGCTGTTTTTT CASSYLAGVTGELFF
. TRBJ1-6 TRBV7-2 . TGTGCCAGCAGCTTACATGGGGCCCCCCTCCACTTT CASSLHGAPLHF
TRBD1 TRBJ1-2 TRBV7-9 . TGTGCCAGCAGCTTCCCGGGGACAGTCGGCGCCACCGGGGAAGGCTACACCTTC CASSFPGTVGATGEGYTF
. TRBJ2-6 TRBV19 . TGTGCCAGTAGAGGGGACCCTGATCGGGCCAACGTCCTGACTTTC CASRGDPDRANVLTF
. TRBJ1-1 TRBV19 . TGTGCCAGTAGTAGGAGCAGATCGAACACTGAAGCTTTCTTT CASSRSRSNTEAFF
. TRBJ1-4 TRBV27 few TGTGCCAGCAGTCCATTCCGCGGCACAACTAATGAAAAACTGTTTTTT CASSPFRGTTNEKLFF
. TRBJ1-5 TRBV28 . TGTGCCAGCAGTTTAATGGGTTTTCAGCCCCAGCATTTT CASSLMGFQPQHF
TRBD1 TRBJ1-1 TRBV30 . TGTGCCTGGACCTTAAGGGGGCAGGCTGAAGCTTTCTTT CAWTLRGQAEAFF
TRBD2 TRBJ2-7 TRBV19 . TGTGCCAGTAGTCCTCTGGCGGGAGACTTCTACGAGCAGTACTTC CASSPLAGDFYEQYF
TRBD1 TRBJ1-6 TRBV5-1 . TGCGCCAGCAGCTTGACAGGGGGGAGCTCCTATAATTCACCCCTCCACTTT CASSLTGGSSYNSPLHF
. TRBJ2-3 TRBV3-1/TRBV3-2 . TGTGCCAGCAGCCAAGAGGGCACAGATACGCAGTATTTT CASSQEGTDTQYF
TRBD2 TRBJ2-1 TRBV9 once TGTGCCAGCAGCCCCCTGTGGGGAGGGGACTACAATGAGCAGTTCTTC CASSPLWGGDYNEQFF
TRBD1 TRBJ2-3 TRBV9 . TGTGCCAGCAGCCCCCGCGACAGGGGGCGAAGAGATACGCAGTATTTT CASSPRDRGRRDTQYF
TRBD1 TRBJ2-7 TRBV7-6 . TGTGCCAGCAGCTACAGGGGGGAGGAGCCCTACGAGCAGTACTTC CASSYRGEEPYEQYF
. TRBJ2-7 TRBV5-6 . TGTGCCAGCAGCCGCCTGGGCAGTGTGAGCTCCTACGAGCAGTACTTC CASSRLGSVSSYEQYF
. TRBJ2-5 TRBV5-1 once TGCGCCAGCAGCTCAAGGGGGGAGACCCAGTACTTC CASSSRGETQYF
TRBD2 TRBJ2-5 TRBV6-2/TRBV6-3 . TGTGCCAGCAGTACACAACTAGCGGGAGAAGAGACCCAGTACTTC CASSTQLAGEETQYF
TRBD1 TRBJ1-2 TRBV28 . TGTGCCAGCAGTTTCCAAGGACAGGGTTGGGGCTACACCTTC CASSFQGQGWGYTF
. TRBJ2-2 TRBV19 . TGTGCCAGTACCCCACCGGGGACCCCAGGCGGGGAGCTGTTTTTT CASTPPGTPGGELFF
. TRBJ2-1 TRBV18 . TGTGCCAGCTCATCAAGCGTGCATAATGAGCAGTTCTTC CASSSSVHNEQFF
. TRBJ1-5 TRBV7-2 . TGTGCCAGCAGCTTAGGGGGCCAGCCCCAGCATTTT CASSLGGQPQHF
TRBD1 TRBJ1-6 TRBV27 once TGTGCCAGCAGTTTCATCGGACAGGGCACATATAATTCACCCCTCCACTTT CASSFIGQGTYNSPLHF
TRBD1 TRBJ2-2 TRBV7-2 . TGTGCCAGCAGCTTAGGGACAGGGGCCCCCGGGGAGCTGTTTTTT CASSLGTGAPGELFF
TRBD2 TRBJ2-7 TRBV27 . TGTGCCAGCAGCTCGAAATCGGGACGGACGGCGACTAGCGGGAGGGCCTACGAGCAGTACTTC CASSSKSGRTATSGRAYEQYF
TRBD1 TRBJ1-2 TRBV6-5 . TGTGCCAGCAGTCGGGACAGATATGGCTACACCTTC CASSRDRYGYTF
. TRBJ1-2 TRBV5-4 . TGTGCCAGCAGCGGCGGGGGGGGCAACTATGGCTACACCTTC CASSGGGGNYGYTF
. TRBJ2-5 TRBV11-2 . TGTGCCAGCAGTTACGCACAAGAGACCCAGTACTTC CASSYAQETQYF
. TRBJ2-2 TRBV7-3 . TGTGCCAGCAGCTTAAGAGCGCGTGATTCGGACACCGGGGAGCTGTTTTTT CASSLRARDSDTGELFF